This T cell receptor beta chain was sequenced during a study of T cells in localized non-small cell lung cancer. Findings and caveats of the study: In adjacent lung, a median about 52 of the top 100 tumor clones were found. Higher blood T cell density went with longer overall survival.

V gave up 4 bases and J gave up 5 bases, with 5 bases separating them. The germline V gene has CDR1 KGHSH and CDR2 LQKENI. CDR3 length equals 12 residues. Notes on this clone: The antigen remains undetermined.

Only in-frame clones appear in the TCRdb table, and some are missing; sequencing was by immunoSEQ multiplex PCR. The sample carries about 40,000 clones, around 87% recorded once. The material sequenced was peripheral blood, taken before any cancer treatment. The clonotype was recovered from a man aged 18-55 years with stage I lung adenocarcinoma. V and J are TRBV18 and TRBJ1-4, with D unclear. CDR3 protein: CASSRPNEKLFF. The CDR3 DNA reads as TGTGCCAGCTCACGACCAAATGAAAAACTGTTTTTT.